The clone carrying this TCR beta chain has just one count. Its antigen is currently unknown. The CDR3 is 9 residues long. Germline assignment: CDR1 DFQATT and CDR2 SNEGSKA (reference sequence). V lost 4 bases to trimming and J lost 8 bases, with 3 bases between them. The source of the sample is a study of T cell responses to AZD1222 COVID-19 vaccine. Study conclusions and caveats: Mapped onto spike, vaccine-associated CD4 TCRs spanned it and were dominant at 160-218 and 743-854. Every sample of the repertoires postdated the peak T cell response.

The table came from immunoSEQ multiplex PCR; TCRdb's copy has only in-frame clones and leaves some out. The sample lists 95,000 to 110,000 clones, about 90% occurring once. The clonotype originates from an adult who received the AZD1222 COVID-19 vaccine. V usage is TRBV20-1 and J usage is TRBJ2-1; no clear D. This sample comprised peripheral blood, obtained 28 days after the second AZD1222 dose. As DNA, the CDR3 is TGCAGTGCTAATGATGAGCAGTTCTTC. It translates to CSANDEQFF.